This T cell receptor (beta chain) was documented in a study of cytomegalovirus exposure and HLA in healthy donors. These donors counted as nominally healthy when sampled, but unrecorded immune exposures were likely. Study results and caveats: Roughly even sequencing depth across donors was the assumption behind the presence/absence analyses. When a later analysis compared HLA-associated TCR beta chains with equally common others, the HLA-associated chains turned out to be more clonally expanded and to have lower generation probabilities.

As for this clone: The antigen remains unidentified.

Germline CDR1 is SGDLS and CDR2 is YYNGEE. The CDR3 runs to 18 residues. The J segment lost 3 bases and the V segment lost 0 bases, leaving 7 bases of the junction unmatched. Primers for the PCR totalled 60 Vbeta and 13 Jbeta. Clones were read by immunoSEQ multiplex PCR, and TCRdb kept only the in-frame ones, dropping some. The sample shows about 130,000 clones, 70% to 80% of them seen only once. The sequenced sample consisted of PBMCs. This receptor was identified in a man between 40 and 49 years old in good health and CMV-seropositive. The rearrangement links TRBV9 to TRBJ2-5; 14 positions agree with TRBD2. CDR3 sequence reads: CASSVDWVGLAGEETQYF. The CDR3 nucleotides are TGTGCCAGCAGCGTAGATTGGGTGGGACTAGCGGGAGAAGAGACCCAGTACTTC.